One T cell receptor beta chain is described in this entry. Its antigen is currently not known. Base-call qualities are not available, and no considerably larger clone is one nucleotide away. The immunoSEQ Assay, a bias-controlled multiplex PCR, was used to amplify TCRbeta CDR3 regions from genomic DNA. In the source study's methods: Within the assay, amplification of reference gene primers was used to estimate how many nucleated cells each sample contained. To quantify the absolute abundance of each unique TCRbeta CDR3 rearrangement, sequence reads were collapsed and filtered. For each sample, productive Simpson clonality was calculated by taking the square root of Simpson's diversity index across productive rearrangements. This immuneACCESS table, as held by TCRdb, lists in-frame sequences with V and J called but not all clones. Of the missing ones, under half trace to an unresolved V gene in checked studies; the others have no known cause. V and J calls and clone size follow that table, whereas D and trimming were derived from the DNA. In this sample the table shows approximately 53,000 clones, about four fifths of which occur a single time. The ten largest make up approximately 20% of the sample.

These data belong to a study of blood T cell repertoires in COVID-19 (dated by TCRdb to 2018 to 2020). For the study in its entirety: The collaborator samples originated in the United States, Italy and Spain and spanned the acute and convalescent phases of COVID-19. The dataset comprised deeply sampled blood TCRbeta repertoires from subjects exposed to, actively infected with, or recovered from COVID-19. The samples were drawn from two sources: the first 160 participants of the ongoing ImmuneRACE study, and some 1,300 subjects contributed by 6 global collaborators. The repertoires were released in a freely available public database meant as a resource for research on the immune response to SARS-CoV-2. The prospective study material was composed of cDNA or gDNA derived from T cells, B-cell-depleted T cells, or PBMCs. Where HLA class I and class II types were available, the types were taken from metadata supplied by the sample provider, not from assay-based typing. A de-identified subject ID, COVID-19 status, age in years and sex were almost always included in the sample metadata. General study outcomes and caveats: The amount of clinical and demographic metadata varied by source and participant and was provided uncurated.

Relative to germline, V is 5 bases shorter and J is 4 bases shorter, with 16 bases between their ends. The CDR3 contains 15 residues, cysteine and phenylalanine counted. The sequence is cut down to CDR3 DNA, 45 bases in frame from base 1. CDR1 SEHNR and CDR2 FQNEAQ are derived from the germline V gene (reference sequence). One collaborating source in Seattle enrolled patients while the patients were actively infected and followed the patients over time throughout the course of disease. The collaborating institutions used their own protocols to collect whole blood in K2EDTA tubes. For TCRbeta analysis, collaborator samples were shipped as frozen whole blood, as isolated PBMCs, or as DNA extracted from either sample type.

The rearranged segments are TRBV7-9 and TRBJ2-3; TRBD1 is a possible D gene, resting on 6 matching bases. The sample comprised peripheral blood. The origin of this receptor is a woman older than 75 with COVID-19, enrolled during active disease. The CDR3 is CASSEDSPRADTQYF. In nucleotides, the sequence is TGTGCCAGCAGCGAGGACAGTCCCAGGGCAGATACGCAGTATTTT.